The next 30 T cell receptor beta chains were all read from a single sample in a study of beta chain features in type 1 diabetes. The investigators reverse transcribed all of the isolated RNA, so they sequenced expressed TCRB transcripts. The protocol was immunoSEQ multiplex PCR, while the TCRdb copy is restricted to in-frame clones and leaves out a portion. Here the sample spans under 900,000 clones, roughly a sixth being singletons. Input material: naive CD4+ T cells from blood. The receptors derive from a young woman in good health.

This chain uses TRBV6-6 with TRBJ2-3; tentative D call: TRBD2 (6 bases). Trimming took off 6 bases at V and 0 bases at J, with 13 bases between the two ends. CDR1 and CDR2 from the germline V gene are MNHNY and SVGAGI (reference sequence). This CDR3 has 15 residues. The CDR3 DNA reads TGTGCCAGCAGAGTGGGACTCGCTAGCACAGATACGCAGTATTTT. It encodes CASRVGLASTDTQYF.

This clone was counted between two and nine times. The chain employs TRBV7-2 and TRBJ1-3; weak D call: TRBD1 (5 bases). The V and J ends lost 5 bases and 0 bases respectively, with 11 bases between them. CDR1 SGHTA and CDR2 FQGNSA come from the germline V gene. The CDR3 length is 15 residues. CDR3 amino acids: CASSQGRSSGNTIYF. The CDR3 bases are TGTGCCAGCAGCCAGGGACGGAGCTCTGGAAACACCATATATTTT. Supplemented by reference TRBV7-2 and TRBJ1-3, the full variable domain reads GAGVSQSPSNKVTEKGKDVELRCDPISGHTALYWYRQSLGQGLEFLIYFQGNSAPDKSGLPSDRFSAERTGGSVSTLTIQRTQQEDSAVYLCASSQGRSSGNTIYFGEGSWLTVV.

This clone appeared once. The chain links TRBV27 to TRBJ2-5; 13 positions match TRBD2. The germline V gene has CDR1 MNHEY and CDR2 SMNVEV (reference sequence). V shed 5 bases and J 6 bases; nucleotides not matched to a gene: 9. The CDR3 covers 16 residues. The CDR3 DNA follows: TGTGCCAGCAGTCCTACTAGCGGGAGGGCCTTAAAGACCCAGTACTTC. This translates into CASSPTSGRALKTQYF.

The V call is TRBV9, the J call TRBJ1-2, with no clear D. Germline-derived CDR1 and CDR2 are SGDLS and YYNGEE. The length of the CDR3 is 14 residues. Trimming removed 4 bases at V and 5 bases at J, with 15 bases between. This CDR3 is CASSRDAELYGYTF. Written as DNA, the CDR3 is TGTGCCAGCAGCCGAGACGCGGAGTTATATGGCTACACCTTC. The full variable domain, completed using reference TRBV9 and TRBJ1-2, is DSGVTQTPKHLITATGQRVTLRCSPRSGDLSVYWYQQSLDQGLQFLIQYYNGEERAKGNILERFSAQQFPDLHSELNLSSLELGDSALYFCASSRDAELYGYTFGSGTRLTVV.

This clone was seen a few times. CDR3 coding DNA: TGTGCCAGCAGACCCCAGATGAACACTGAAGCTTTCTTT. It yields the protein CASRPQMNTEAFF. This rearrangement joins TRBV14 to TRBJ1-1; D unresolved. In germline, CDR1 is SGHDN, CDR2 FVKESK. V was pared by 6 bases and J by 0 bases, with 8 bases between. CDR3 length: 13 amino acids.

The V gene is TRBV9, the J gene TRBJ2-3, with D possibly TRBD2 on 6 matching bases. The CDR3 is made up of 17 amino acids. Germline V gene lookup returns CDR1 SGDLS and CDR2 YYNGEE. V lost 0 bases and J lost 0, with 14 bases in between. In nucleotides, the CDR3 is TGTGCCAGCAGCGTAGGATGGGGCGGGACTAGCACAGATACGCAGTATTTT. As protein: CASSVGWGGTSTDTQYF.

This clone has a handful of counts. This chain uses TRBV28 with TRBJ2-7; no reliable D call. Germline-derived CDR1 and CDR2 are MDHEN and SYDVKM. V lost 7 bases and J 2 bases, leaving 9 bases between the germline ends. This CDR3 has 12 residues. The CDR3 here is CASMSLPYEQYF. The CDR3 DNA is TGTGCCAGCATGTCGTTACCCTACGAGCAGTACTTC. Complete variable domain (other parts from reference TRBV28 and TRBJ2-7): DVKVTQSSRYLVKRTGEKVFLECVQDMDHENMFWYRQDPGLGLRLIYFSYDVKMKEKGDIPEGYSVSREKKERFSLILESASTNQTSMYLCASMSLPYEQYFGPGTRLTVT.

With regard to this clone: In the same sample, other DNA sequences code for this CDR3. The chain uses TRBV7-8 and TRBJ2-7, with D tentatively TRBD1 (6 bases). The CDR3 length is 12 residues. The ends were cut back, 5 bases at V and 4 bases at J, with 9 bases in the middle. In germline, CDR1 is SGHVS, CDR2 FQNEAQ. The CDR3 DNA reads TGTGCCAGCAGCCCGACAGGTTACGAGCAGTACTTC. This gives the protein CASSPTGYEQYF.

This chain links TRBV7-2 with TRBJ2-4; D remains ambiguous. The V gene lost 8 bases and the J gene lost 1 base, with 9 bases spanning the gap. Germline CDR1 is SGHTA and CDR2 is FQGNSA. The CDR3 consists of 13 residues. This chain's CDR3 is CASGPRAKNIQYF. Written as DNA, the CDR3 is TGTGCCAGCGGCCCACGGGCCAAAAACATTCAGTACTTC.

The genes are TRBV18 and TRBJ2-6; 9 positions agree with TRBD2. In germline, CDR1 is KGHSH, CDR2 LQKENI. The trim removed 3 bases at V and 3 bases at J, leaving 9 bases unmatched. The CDR3 contains 18 residues. The CDR3 spells CASSPRLAGYGGANVLTF. The CDR3 DNA follows: TGTGCCAGCTCACCCCGGCTAGCGGGATACGGTGGGGCCAACGTCCTGACTTTC.

The CDR3 sequence is CASSLRPQNTEAFF. The CDR3 DNA reads as TGTGCCAGCAGCTTACGCCCCCAGAACACTGAAGCTTTCTTT. The chain is built from TRBV7-6 and TRBJ1-1; unclear D gene. Looked up from germline, CDR1 is SGHVS and CDR2 is FNYEAQ. The CDR3 contains 14 residues. Trimming pared 2 bases from V and 1 base from J, leaving 8 bases between.

The genes are TRBV6-6 and TRBJ2-3, with 7 bases that match TRBD2. Per the germline V gene, CDR1 is MNHNY and CDR2 is SVGAGI (reference sequence). The CDR3 loop spans 14 amino acids. The CDR3 coding sequence is TGTGCGACTTCCGGCGGGAGAGGAGGAGATACGCAGTATTTT. Encoded protein: CATSGGRGGDTQYF.

The chain couples TRBV5-1 to TRBJ2-1, with D perhaps matching TRBD2 (6 bases). The germline CDR1 and CDR2 sequences are SGHRS and YFSETQ. The CDR3 is 15 amino acids. Trimming shortened V by 4 bases and J by 1 base, and 12 bases separated the two germline ends. The CDR3 loop reads CASSPGLSSYNEQFF. CDR3 nucleotide sequence: TGCGCCAGCAGCCCCGGACTATCATCCTACAATGAGCAGTTCTTC.

The chain combines TRBV4-2 with TRBJ2-1; 8 bases align to TRBD2. The CDR3 length is 19 residues. Per the germline V gene, CDR1 is LGHNA and CDR2 is YNFKEQ. The V gene end was trimmed by 0 bases and the J gene end by 6 bases; junction bases not matched to a gene: 16. The DNA for the CDR3 is TGTGCCAGCAGCCAAGATAGGACTAGCTATGGGGTTGATTTCAATGAGCAGTTCTTC. Translation: CASSQDRTSYGVDFNEQFF.

This rearrangement joins TRBV19 to TRBJ1-5; 7 bases match TRBD1. This CDR3 is 13 amino acids long. Germline lookup yields CDR1 LNHDA and CDR2 SQIVND (reference sequence). V lost 8 bases and J lost 7; bases outside the gene matches: 8. CDR3 nucleotides: TGTGCCAGTCAGGGAGGGGGCGGGCAGCCCCAGCATTTT. It codes for CASQGGGGQPQHF.

This clone was seen only a few times. The chain combines TRBV19 with TRBJ1-1; perhaps TRBD1 as D (5 bases). The CDR3 loop spans 14 amino acids. Trimming cost V 7 bases and J 0 bases, with 12 bases left between them. Looked up from germline, CDR1 is LNHDA and CDR2 is SQIVND (reference sequence). Written as DNA, the CDR3 is TGTGCCAGTAAGCGACAGCCTATGAACACTGAAGCTTTCTTT. Residues: CASKRQPMNTEAFF.

This clone was picked up a small number of times. The V gene is TRBV6-6, the J gene TRBJ1-1, with D possibly being TRBD1 (5 bases). The length of the CDR3 is 14 residues. Trimming left V 5 bases short and J 5 bases short, with 15 bases between. Germline CDR1 and CDR2: MNHNY and SVGAGI (reference sequence). CDR3 bases: TGTGCCAGCAGTGCCCAGGGCCTGGAGACTGAAGCTTTCTTT. Translating gives CASSAQGLETEAFF.

V is TRBV7-6 and J is TRBJ2-5, with 7 bases that match TRBD2. The V gene's germline CDR1 is SGHVS and CDR2 FNYEAQ. This CDR3 is built from 15 residues. The V and J ends lost 4 bases and 5 bases, in that order; junction bases with no gene match: 10. The CDR3 reads CASSSPGRGAETQYF. As DNA, the CDR3 is TGTGCCAGCAGCTCCCCGGGGAGGGGCGCGGAGACCCAGTACTTC.

V usage is TRBV19 and J usage is TRBJ1-5, with D hard to call. Germline CDR1 is LNHDA and CDR2 is SQIVND (reference sequence). The germline V and J ends were trimmed by 1 base and 3 bases, with 4 bases remaining between them. The CDR3 consists of 13 residues. CDR3 coding DNA: TGTGCCAGTAGTATAGGGCACAATCAGCCCCAGCATTTT. The encoded protein is CASSIGHNQPQHF.

This clone has only a few counts. The chain employs TRBV18 and TRBJ2-1, with D tentatively TRBD2 (6 bases). Germline V gives CDR1 KGHSH, CDR2 LQKENI. This CDR3 has 13 residues. Trimming took off 3 bases at V and 14 bases at J, with 17 bases between the two ends. This chain's CDR3 is CASSPGTPLREFF. CDR3 nucleotide sequence: TGTGCCAGCTCACCCGGGACTCCCCTGAGGGAGTTCTTC.

In DNA, the CDR3 is TGTGCCAGCAGTCGCAGGGGAGATGAGCAGTTCTTC. Translated, it gives CASSRRGDEQFF. The chain employs TRBV28 and TRBJ2-1; D may be TRBD1 (6 bases). Germline V gives CDR1 MDHEN, CDR2 SYDVKM. This CDR3 region has 12 residues. The V and J ends lost 5 bases and 8 bases respectively, with 10 bases between them.

CDR3 loop: CASSLLWDKAGVYEQFF. CDR3 DNA: TGTGCCAGCAGCTTACTGTGGGACAAAGCGGGAGTGTATGAGCAGTTCTTC. The chain combines TRBV7-6 with TRBJ2-1, with TRBD2 matching 8 bases. V shed 2 bases and J 8 bases; nucleotides not matched to a gene: 14. CDR1 and CDR2 from the germline V gene are SGHVS and FNYEAQ. The CDR3 is made up of 17 amino acids.

This clone was detected ten times or more. V and J are TRBV14 and TRBJ2-1; perhaps D is TRBD1 or TRBD2 (5 bases each). V was trimmed by 3 bases and J by 4 bases, leaving 13 bases between them. The CDR3 contains 15 residues. Per germline, CDR1 SGHDN and CDR2 FVKESK. The CDR3 nucleotides are TGTGCCAGCAGCCACTCCGGGGACGAGTACAATGAGCAGTTCTTC. Its protein is CASSHSGDEYNEQFF.

This clone appeared a few times. The V gene is TRBV19, the J gene TRBJ2-7; 9 nucleotides agree with TRBD1. Looked up from germline, CDR1 is LNHDA and CDR2 is SQIVND (reference sequence). There are 14 residues in the CDR3. The trim removed 4 bases at V and 2 bases at J, leaving 3 bases unmatched. The CDR3 DNA reads TGTGCCAGTAGTAGTGGACAGGGGACCTACGAGCAGTACTTC. It yields the protein CASSSGQGTYEQYF.

This clone was found a few times. In DNA form, the CDR3 reads TGCGCCAGCAGCCGACAGACAGGGGGCTACACAGATACGCAGTATTTT. Translating it yields CASSRQTGGYTDTQYF. V and J are TRBV4-3 and TRBJ2-3; 10 nucleotides align to TRBD1. The CDR3 has 16 amino acids. CDR1 and CDR2 (germline): LGHNA, YSLEER. Losses at the gene ends were 4 bases for V and 2 bases for J; bases not matched to a gene: 6.

The V gene is TRBV2, the J gene TRBJ2-2; D is ambiguous. Germline V gene lookup returns CDR1 SNHLY and CDR2 FYNNEI. CDR3 length: 13 residues. V was pared by 7 bases and J by 6 bases, with 12 bases between. DNA for the CDR3: TGTGCCAGCATGGTAGTAAGGTCCGGGGAGCTGTTTTTT. The encoded protein is CASMVVRSGELFF. Based on the CDR3 plus reference TRBV2 and TRBJ2-2, the full variable domain is EPEVTQTPSHQVTQMGQEVILRCVPISNHLYFYWYRQILGQKVEFLVSFYNNEISEKSEIFDDQFSVERPDGSNFTLKIRSTKLEDSAMYFCASMVVRSGELFFGEGSRLTVL.

This chain links TRBV7-2 with TRBJ2-7; unclear D gene. Per the germline V gene, CDR1 is SGHTA and CDR2 is FQGNSA. CDR3 length equals 13 residues. This CDR3 is CASRRGRTYEQYF. The CDR3 DNA sequence: TGTGCAAGCCGGAGAGGTCGGACCTACGAGCAGTACTTC.

V usage is TRBV4-3 and J usage is TRBJ2-7; 8 bases are shared with TRBD1. The CDR3 is 14 amino acids. With 2 bases clipped from V and 5 bases from J, the junction kept 5 bases outside the gene matches. Germline V gives CDR1 LGHNA, CDR2 YSLEER. CDR3 region: CASSQRQGSHEQYF. The CDR3 bases are TGCGCCAGCAGCCAAAGACAGGGGTCCCACGAGCAGTACTTC.

This clone was seen a few times. This sequence joins TRBV21-1 and TRBJ2-7; TRBD1 reflects the table's D call only, with no check against the DNA. TRBV21-1 is a documented pseudogene. The CDR3 consists of 18 residues. CDR3 residues: CASSKEVPPGQCSYEQYF. CDR3 nucleotides: TGTGCCAGCAGCAAAGAAGTACCCCCAGGGCAATGCTCCTACGAGCAGTACTTC.

This CDR3 reads CASSYRDRGYEQYF. The CDR3 nucleotides are TGCGCCAGCAGCTATCGGGACAGGGGCTACGAGCAGTACTTC. The V gene is TRBV5-1, the J gene TRBJ2-7; 10 bases agree with TRBD1. This CDR3 has 14 residues. After removal of 3 bases from V and 3 bases from J, the junction contained 3 bases not matched to a gene. Germline CDR1 SGHRS, CDR2 YFSETQ.